A single sample gave rise to the 28 T cell receptor beta chains below, sequenced in a study of CD8+ T cells in alopecia areata. Extracted from the samples, RNA was reverse transcribed into cDNA to serve as the sequencing template. Assay: immunoSEQ multiplex PCR; the TCRdb copy retains only in-frame clones and omits some. The table shows 150,000 to 200,000 clones, with about 60% occurring only once. The specimen was CD4+ T cells sorted from blood, collected at week 0. The source is a human donor with alopecia areata.

The chain has TRBV2 and TRBJ2-7; 10 bases match TRBD1. Per germline, CDR1 SNHLY and CDR2 FYNNEI. The trim removed 5 bases at V and 4 bases at J, leaving 5 bases unmatched. The CDR3 sequence is 14 residues long. CDR3 in amino acids: CASSSGTGEYEQYF. The CDR3 coding sequence is TGTGCCAGCAGTTCCGGGACAGGGGAATACGAGCAGTACTTC.

The count of this clone is one. V is TRBV4-1 and J is TRBJ1-1; D not resolved. The CDR3 runs 13 residues. From germline, CDR1 is MGHRA and CDR2 YSYEKL. Trimming cost V 5 bases and J 6 bases, with 13 bases left between them. The CDR3 here is CASSLQNSAEAFF. The CDR3 nucleotides are TGCGCCAGCAGCTTACAAAACAGCGCTGAAGCTTTCTTT.

This rearrangement joins TRBV11-3 to TRBJ1-1; 7 positions agree with TRBD1. Germline trimming cut 0 bases from V and 5 bases from J; bases unmatched to any gene: 9. Germline values: CDR1 SGHNT, CDR2 YENEEA. The CDR3 length is 16 residues. DNA of the CDR3: TGTGCCAGCAGCTTAGACGGGACAGTTATCGGGACTGAAGCTTTCTTT. It is translated as CASSLDGTVIGTEAFF.

This sequence joins TRBV2 and TRBJ2-3; D gene unclear. Germline V gives CDR1 SNHLY, CDR2 FYNNEI. The V end lost 8 bases, the J end lost 6 bases, and 21 bases lay between the germline ends. This CDR3 spans 15 amino acids. The CDR3 is CASAARRQPGDTQYF. In DNA form, the CDR3 reads TGTGCCAGCGCTGCCAGGCGACAACCTGGTGATACGCAGTATTTT.

This clone was seen a handful of times. The rearrangement links TRBV29-1 to TRBJ2-3; TRBD1 matches at 7 bases. In germline, CDR1 is SQVTM, CDR2 ANQGSEA. V lost 6 bases to trimming and J lost 3 bases; unmatched junction nucleotides: 9. The CDR3 sequence is 14 residues long. The CDR3 DNA sequence: TGCAGCGTGGGACAGCTGATTCGGACAGATACGCAGTATTTT. This gives the protein CSVGQLIRTDTQYF.

This clone turned up a few times. The chain joins TRBV29-1 to TRBJ2-5; tentatively, D is TRBD1 (6 bases). Trimming took off 7 bases at V and 5 bases at J, with 17 bases between the two ends. Germline V gene sequence: CDR1 SQVTM, CDR2 ANQGSEA. The CDR3 runs to 13 residues. Written as DNA, the CDR3 is TGCAGCGCCGCAGGGGTCTCCGCGGAGACCCAGTACTTC. Translating gives CSAAGVSAETQYF.

The chain has TRBV29-1 and TRBJ2-2; 7 bases are shared with TRBD1. Germline V gene data show CDR1 as SQVTM and CDR2 as ANQGSEA. CDR3 length: 15 residues. The V segment lost 6 bases and the J segment 0 bases; nucleotides outside the gene matches: 7. CDR3 region: CSVLQGVANTGELFF. The CDR3 DNA is TGCAGCGTCCTCCAGGGGGTGGCGAACACCGGGGAGCTGTTTTTT.

J is TRBJ2-4 and V is TRBV4-2; D assignment may be TRBD1 or TRBD2 (5 bases each). The CDR3 runs 18 residues. Trimming removed 0 bases at V and 0 bases at J, with 15 bases between. In germline, CDR1 is LGHNA, CDR2 YNFKEQ. The CDR3 region is CASSQDLARGEAKNIQYF. The CDR3 nucleotides are TGTGCCAGCAGCCAAGATCTCGCCAGAGGGGAAGCCAAAAACATTCAGTACTTC.

In this sample, this clone turned up a few times. V usage is TRBV7-2 and J usage is TRBJ1-6; 10 bases are shared with TRBD1. The CDR3 loop spans 15 amino acids. V dropped 5 bases and J dropped 10; count of bases not matched to a gene: 8. Germline CDR1 is SGHTA and CDR2 is FQGNSA. CDR3 in amino acids: CASSRRTGQGSPLHF. In nucleotides, the CDR3 is TGTGCCAGCAGCCGAAGGACGGGACAGGGGTCACCCCTCCACTTT.

The chain uses TRBV2 and TRBJ2-1; 11 nucleotides agree with TRBD2. Trimming took 6 bases from V and 8 from J; bases not matched to a gene: 15. This CDR3 contains 17 residues. Germline V gene sequence: CDR1 SNHLY, CDR2 FYNNEI. The DNA for the CDR3 is TGTGCCAGCAGGAGGTTCGGCACTAGCGGGGGCGGGGATGAGCAGTTCTTC. Translated: CASRRFGTSGGGDEQFF.

Of note for this clone: Other nucleotide sequences in the sample specify the same CDR3. The chain recombines TRBV29-1 with TRBJ2-5, with 8 positions matching TRBD2. V trimming: 5 bases; J trimming: 5 bases; junction bases outside the gene matches: 1. CDR1 is SQVTM and CDR2 is ANQGSEA in the germline V gene. The CDR3 loop spans 11 amino acids. The CDR3 DNA follows: TGCAGCGTTTCGGGGGGGGAGACCCAGTACTTC. As protein: CSVSGGETQYF.

This clone was seen just once. This chain links TRBV13 with TRBJ2-5, with D tentatively TRBD1 (7 bases). The CDR3 extends over 13 amino acids. CDR1 and CDR2 from the germline V gene are PRHDT and FYEKMQ (reference sequence). V lost 4 bases, J lost 8 bases, and 14 bases lay in between. The CDR3 protein is CASSSGGSKTQYF. The CDR3 coding sequence is TGTGCCAGCAGCTCAGGGGGGTCGAAAACCCAGTACTTC.

The V and J genes are TRBV23-1 and TRBJ2-1; D gene unclear. TRBV23-1 is sorted into the ORF group, with uncertain function. The length of the CDR3 is 16 residues. Deletions cut 5 bases from V and 6 bases from J, with 20 bases between. CDR3 loop: CASSYGPGLQFNEQFF. DNA of the CDR3: TGCGCCAGCAGTTATGGACCGGGTCTACAGTTCAATGAGCAGTTCTTC.

This clone was observed a handful of times. The genes are TRBV5-1 and TRBJ2-7; D not certain. Trimming took 2 bases from V and 5 from J, leaving 8 bases between them. This CDR3 has 12 amino acids. Germline V gene lookup returns CDR1 SGHRS and CDR2 YFSETQ. The CDR3 DNA sequence: TGCGCCAGCAGCTTTCGAGTGAACGAGCAGTACTTC. Encoded protein: CASSFRVNEQYF.

The chain employs TRBV29-1 and TRBJ2-5; 8 nucleotides agree with TRBD2. The V and J ends lost 7 bases and 9 bases, in that order; junction bases with no gene match: 7. This CDR3 is built from 11 residues. The germline V gene has CDR1 SQVTM and CDR2 ANQGSEA. The CDR3 coding sequence is TGCAGCGCCGTGTCGGGGGGGCCCCAGTACTTC. It translates to CSAVSGGPQYF.

This clone turned up a few times. The chain carries TRBV7-2 and TRBJ1-1, with 7 bases matching TRBD1. The CDR3 is made up of 12 amino acids. Germline V lookup: CDR1 SGHTA, CDR2 FQGNSA. The J segment lost 6 bases and the V segment lost 7 bases, leaving 5 bases of the junction unmatched. CDR3 coding DNA: TGTGCCAGCACCCGACAGGGTGCTGAAGCTTTCTTT. Protein: CASTRQGAEAFF.

The chain has TRBV29-1 and TRBJ1-2, with TRBD1 matching 7 bases. J lost 4 bases, V lost 7 bases, and 9 bases had no gene match. The CDR3 runs 13 residues. The germline V gene encodes CDR1 SQVTM and CDR2 ANQGSEA. CDR3 in amino acids: CSGLDGTAYGYTF. CDR3 in DNA: TGCAGCGGATTAGACGGGACAGCCTATGGCTACACCTTC.

The sample holds a few counts of this clone. V usage is TRBV18 and J usage is TRBJ1-5; TRBD1 aligns across 8 bases. The germline CDR1 and CDR2 sequences are KGHSH and LQKENI. CDR3 size: 14 residues. V lost 5 bases and J lost 3; bases outside the gene matches: 3. This CDR3 is CASSKGQDNQPQHF. CDR3 DNA: TGTGCCAGCTCAAAGGGACAGGACAATCAGCCCCAGCATTTT.

The rearrangement joins TRBV7-8 to TRBJ2-7; 8 bases align to TRBD2. The length of the CDR3 is 13 residues. CDR1 is SGHVS, CDR2 FQNEAQ, per germline. Unmatched junction bases numbered 6, after V lost 5 bases and J lost 6 bases. The CDR3 sequence: CASSRRREGEQYF. CDR3 in DNA: TGTGCCAGCAGCCGAAGACGGGAGGGCGAGCAGTACTTC.

As to this clone: A junction end diverges from the germline sequence, so it may reflect a read error. V and J are TRBV10-2 and TRBJ1-5; 7 bases are shared with TRBD1. Germline V gene sequence: CDR1 WSHSY, CDR2 SAAADI. The CDR3 consists of 13 residues. The CDR3 sequence is CASSELERGPLGF. The CDR3 coding sequence is TGCGCCAGCAGTGAGCTTGAAAGGGGGCCATTGGGTTTT.

This chain connects TRBV29-1 to TRBJ2-1; D is ambiguous. Trimming removed 3 bases from V and 2 bases from J, with 5 bases in between. In germline, CDR1 is SQVTM, CDR2 ANQGSEA. The CDR3 has 12 residues. The CDR3 DNA sequence: TGCAGCGTTGACAGGACCTACAATGAGCAGTTCTTC. The encoded protein is CSVDRTYNEQFF.

The rearrangement links TRBV4-2 to TRBJ2-7; 8 positions match TRBD1. Per the germline V gene, CDR1 is LGHNA and CDR2 is YNFKEQ. The CDR3 extends over 14 amino acids. J lost 5 bases, V lost 6 bases, and 9 bases had no gene match. CDR3 protein: CASRGGQGYHEQYF. The CDR3 DNA is TGTGCCAGCAGGGGTGGACAGGGCTACCACGAGCAGTACTTC.

The V and J genes are TRBV19 and TRBJ2-2; D ambiguous. The germline V gene has CDR1 LNHDA and CDR2 SQIVND (reference sequence). CDR3 length: 14 amino acids. V lost 3 bases, J lost 4 bases, and 9 bases lay in between. The CDR3 is CASSIQESTGELFF. In DNA form, the CDR3 reads TGTGCCAGTAGTATCCAGGAAAGCACCGGGGAGCTGTTTTTT.

A remark on this clone: Within the sample, other DNA sequences also encode this same CDR3. The gene calls are TRBV29-1 and TRBJ1-5; perhaps TRBD1 as D (5 bases). The CDR3 is 13 residues long. Deletions cut 6 bases from V and 0 bases from J, with 9 bases between. Germline V lookup: CDR1 SQVTM, CDR2 ANQGSEA. Written as DNA, the CDR3 is TGCAGCGTAGGGGACCGTAGCAATCAGCCCCAGCATTTT. Amino acids: CSVGDRSNQPQHF.

The genes are TRBV6-6 and TRBJ2-5; D is ambiguous. Trimming cost V 5 bases and J 0 bases, with 1 base left between them. Germline V gene sequence: CDR1 MNHNY, CDR2 SVGAGI (reference sequence). This CDR3 comprises 11 residues. This chain's CDR3 is CASSNQETQYF. CDR3 sequence (DNA): TGTGCCAGCAGTAACCAAGAGACCCAGTACTTC.

CDR3 coding DNA: TGCAGCGGTGCCCTTCACCCTGCCGACAATGAGCAGTTCTTC. Translated, it gives CSGALHPADNEQFF. This chain connects TRBV29-1 to TRBJ2-1; no clear D gene. The CDR3 consists of 14 residues. Germline CDR1 is SQVTM and CDR2 is ANQGSEA. The V end lost 7 bases, the J end lost 5 bases, and 18 bases lay between the germline ends.

The chain employs TRBV30 and TRBJ1-1; D ambiguous. CDR3 length equals 12 residues. V lost 2 bases to trimming and J lost 11 bases, with 15 bases between them. Germline assignment: CDR1 GTSNPN and CDR2 SVGIG (reference sequence). The CDR3 loop reads CAWSNTDMAAFF. The CDR3 DNA sequence: TGTGCCTGGAGTAACACTGACATGGCCGCTTTCTTT.

In DNA form, the CDR3 reads TGTGCCTGGACTGGTGGGCGCCTGGGAGATGGCTACACCTTC. It specifies CAWTGGRLGDGYTF. The genes are TRBV30 and TRBJ1-2; D gene unclear. The ends were cut back, 4 bases at V and 6 bases at J, with 18 bases in the middle. CDR1 GTSNPN and CDR2 SVGIG come from the germline V gene (reference sequence). The CDR3 is 14 amino acids.